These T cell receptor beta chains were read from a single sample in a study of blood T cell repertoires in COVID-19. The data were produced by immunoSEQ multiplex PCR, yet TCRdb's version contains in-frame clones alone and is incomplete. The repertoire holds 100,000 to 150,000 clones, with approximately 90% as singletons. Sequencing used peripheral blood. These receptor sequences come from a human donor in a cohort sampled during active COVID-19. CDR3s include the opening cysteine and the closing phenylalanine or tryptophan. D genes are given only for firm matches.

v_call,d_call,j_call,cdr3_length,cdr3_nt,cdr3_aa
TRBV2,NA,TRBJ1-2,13,TGTGCCAGCAGTGAGGAGGGGAACTATGGCTACACCTTC,CASSEEGNYGYTF
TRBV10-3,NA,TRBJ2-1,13,TGTGCCATCAGCCCTCCTAGTCACAATGAGCAGTTCTTC,CAISPPSHNEQFF
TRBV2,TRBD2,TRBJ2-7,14,TGTGCCAGCACCGTTGGGGTGGGGGGGTACGAGCAGTACTTC,CASTVGVGGYEQYF
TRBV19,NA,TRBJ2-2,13,TGTGCCAGTAGTCTCTCCAACGGCGGGGAGCTGTTTTTT,CASSLSNGGELFF
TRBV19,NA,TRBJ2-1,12,TGTGCCAGTAGTATTATCTACAATGAGCAGTTCTTC,CASSIIYNEQFF
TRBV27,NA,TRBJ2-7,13,TGTGCCAGCAGTTCGCGGCCTCCCAGCAGGCAGTACTTC,CASSSRPPSRQYF
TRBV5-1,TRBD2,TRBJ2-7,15,TGCGCCAGCAGCTTTGGCGGGAGAGGTATCTACGAGCAGTACTTC,CASSFGGRGIYEQYF
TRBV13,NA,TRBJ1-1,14,TGTGCCAGCAGCCAGGGGTCGGGAACGGCTGAAGCTTTCTTT,CASSQGSGTAEAFF
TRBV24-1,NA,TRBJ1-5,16,TGTGCCACCAGGGAGGATCCAGTAGTAACCTGTCAGCCCCAGCATTTT,CATREDPVVTCQPQHF
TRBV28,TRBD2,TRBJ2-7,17,TGTGCCAGCAGTTTTAGCTGGGCTAGCGGGAGAGGAGGGGAGCAGTACTTC,CASSFSWASGRGGEQYF
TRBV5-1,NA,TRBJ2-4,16,TGCGCCAGCAGTTTTGACGGAAAGGGGGCCAAAAACATTCAGTACTTC,CASSFDGKGAKNIQYF